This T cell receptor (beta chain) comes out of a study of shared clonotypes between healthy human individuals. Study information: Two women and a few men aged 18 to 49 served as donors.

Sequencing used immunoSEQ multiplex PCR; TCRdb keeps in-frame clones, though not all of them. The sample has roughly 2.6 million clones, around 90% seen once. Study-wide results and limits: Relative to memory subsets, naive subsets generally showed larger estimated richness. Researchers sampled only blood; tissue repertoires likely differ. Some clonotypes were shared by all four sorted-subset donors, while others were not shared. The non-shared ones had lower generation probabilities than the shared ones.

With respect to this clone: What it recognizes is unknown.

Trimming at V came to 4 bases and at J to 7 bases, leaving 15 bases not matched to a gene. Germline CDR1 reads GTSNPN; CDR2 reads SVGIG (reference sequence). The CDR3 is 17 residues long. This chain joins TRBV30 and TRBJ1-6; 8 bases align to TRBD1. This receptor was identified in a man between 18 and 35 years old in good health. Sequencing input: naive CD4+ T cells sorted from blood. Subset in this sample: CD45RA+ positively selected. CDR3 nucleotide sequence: TGTGCCTGGACCCCCTTAGGACAGGGTAGAATAAATTCACCCCTCCACTTT. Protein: CAWTPLGQGRINSPLHF.